This entry concerns a single T cell receptor beta chain. As originally analysed: Amplification of reference gene primers was used by the study to estimate nucleated cell counts. Clones were read by immunoSEQ multiplex PCR, and TCRdb kept only the in-frame ones, dropping some. V, J and clone size were drawn from that table, and D and trimming were deduced from the DNA. The data contain 300,000 to 350,000 clones, roughly 87% of them singletons. The entry originates in a study of blood T cell repertoires in COVID-19. Study-wide background: PBMCs, B-cell-depleted T cells, or T cells were the source of the cDNA or gDNA that made up the material.

The sequenced sample was PBMCs or T cells enriched from blood (not recorded which). The TCR sequence derives from a woman in her 30s who had recovered from COVID-19.

CDR3 sequence reads: CAINGGPSGGYTF. The CDR3 nucleotides read TGTGCCATCAATGGCGGGCCCAGTGGCGGCTACACCTTC. The V gene is TRBV10-3, the J gene TRBJ1-2; the D is unclear. CDR3 length: 13 amino acids. Trimming cost V 7 bases and J 8 bases, with 17 bases left between them. Germline V gives CDR1 ENHRY, CDR2 SYGVKD.